This TCR beta chain was recovered during a study of beta chain features in type 1 diabetes. With regard to this clone: Antigen specificity is unknown.

Sequencing targeted expressed TCRB transcripts, as all isolated RNA had been reverse transcribed. Sequenced by immunoSEQ multiplex PCR; TCRdb stores in-frame clones only, minus some. Seen here are under 850,000 clones, about an eighth observed once, and the top ten hold less than 0.025%. Cells sorted by CD45RO/CCR7/CD25/CD127/CD95/CD27 comprised CD4+ naive, central memory, regulatory and stem cell-like memory cells. Overall study findings and caveats: Reduced insertions and increased deletions marked VDJ junctions in type 1 diabetes patients. TCRB CDR3s were moderately but significantly shorter in Type 1 diabetes patients in all four CD4+ subsets.

The sequencing input was naive CD4+ T cells from blood. The source of this sequence is a young man with type 1 diabetes.

The CDR3 region is CAISESGGLGSPLHF. The CDR3 nucleotides read TGTGCCATCAGTGAGTCGGGGGGGCTTGGGTCACCCCTCCACTTT. This chain uses TRBV10-3 with TRBJ1-6, with a possible D match to TRBD1 (6 bases). The CDR3 spans 15 residues. V lost 0 bases and J lost 10, with 13 bases in between. Germline CDR1 is ENHRY and CDR2 is SYGVKD.